This T cell receptor (beta chain) was sequenced during a study of regulatory T cells in long-lasting Graves disease (dated by TCRdb to the early 2020s). Regarding the study in general: Antithyroid drugs had been taken for less than 3 months by newly diagnosed Graves' disease patients. This study used TCR sequencing and RNA sequencing of peripheral blood to compare persistent Graves' disease patients against newly diagnosed Graves' disease patients. The study was conducted in China and was registered as a clinical trial. A total of 33 samples were covered by TCR sequencing, comprising some 13 persistent and 20 or so newly diagnosed Graves' disease patients.

Library preparation employed multiplex PCR. Reads for this sample came from an Illumina HiSeq 4000. CDR3 regions were amplified by Arm-PCR with iRepertoire HTBI primers to construct TCR beta libraries. Before sequencing, the PCR products went through gel purification. Per the original workflow: Across samples, 60 to 75 TRBV and 13 to 15 TRBJ segments were identified and used for gene usage analysis of CDR3 amino acid clonotypes. Filtered high-quality paired reads were merged into contigs using COPE and FqMerger. BLAST was used to align contigs to IMGT TRBV, TRBD and TRBJ reference genes, with CDR3 defined following IMGT. Any clonotype with a frequency above 0.1% was counted as a highly expanded clone. Shannon entropy served as the measure of repertoire diversity, while the Gini coefficient captured V-J evenness. A clonotype was considered public if more than one individual shared it. TCRdb ran its own pipeline on the public reads, namely fastp trimming at Q25 and MiXCR clone calling, and kept in-frame beta chains. One record per CDR3 amino acid sequence lists the most common genes and DNA. The V and J calls reflect TCRdb's pipeline rather than the authors' work. Recorded for this sample are about 530,000 distinct CDR3 sequences; around 16% of them occurred a single time. The ten largest clones capture 20% to 25% of the sample.

CDR1 SGHAT and CDR2 FQNNGV were looked up in the germline V gene. The V and J ends are trimmed by 5 bases and 0 bases, leaving 11 bases between them. Its CDR3 holds 15 amino acids, cysteine through phenylalanine. Only the CDR3 part of the read is kept: 45 bases, read in frame from the first base. The investigation overall reported the following: The study examined only peripheral blood because the primary lesion, thyroid tissue, could not be accessed. A larger number of public clonotypes was shared among persistent patients (about 2,700) than among newly diagnosed patients (roughly 930). The authors noted that the small sample size was a limitation that may lower accuracy. Preferential use of TRBV28, TRBJ1-2 and TRBJ2-5 was observed in persistent disease, whereas TRBV20-1 and TRBJ2-1 were favored in newly diagnosed disease. Persistent Graves' disease patients showed lower TCR Shannon entropy and fewer highly expanded clones than newly diagnosed patients, suggesting clonal expansion. Sequencing and analysis were limited to the TCR beta chain.

With respect to this clonotype: Its antigen is not yet known. Per-base quality was not reported, and no clone a single base away is much larger than it.

The time point label of this sample denotes: newly diagnosed GD, antithyroid drugs for less than 3 months. For both TCR sequencing and RNA sequencing, RNA was extracted from PBMCs in TRIzol. The diagnosis of Graves' disease was made according to American Thyroid Association guidelines. Recruitment of patients was carried out at an endocrinology department in Xi'an, China. From each patient, around 9 milliliters of peripheral blood was collected into an EDTA anticoagulant tube. Ficoll Paque Plus density gradient separation was used to isolate PBMCs, and no additional T cell sorting was done. An Agilent 2100 Bioanalyzer and agarose gel were used to assess RNA quality, and a NanoDrop 2000 was used to measure RNA concentration. These sequences were also reported in another study, on T cells in Graves' hyperthyroidism and ophthalmopathy. The second paper states: Stable Graves' hyperthyroidism was defined as the absence of progression to ophthalmopathy over 18 months of follow-up. The hyperthyroidism patients were between 18 and 65 years old and newly diagnosed, with a disease duration of less than 2 months. The study excluded patients with uncontrolled infections, other autoimmune diseases, pregnancy or lactation. Diagnoses were based on clinical symptoms, serum thyroxine and TRAb, thyroid ultrasound and orbital computed tomography. A first-round RT-PCR of the TCR CDR3 used the HTBI primer set with the Qiagen OneStep RT-PCR kit. Blood samples also contained most of the expanded thyroid clonotypes (frequency above 0.001), which suggests that blood repertoires may reflect thyroid immune responses. Ophthalmopathy was separated from stable hyperthyroidism by a 13 V-J signature model, with approximately 85% sensitivity and roughly 84% specificity obtained in cross-validation and 80%/75% obtained in testing. In validation, progression to ophthalmopathy was predicted by the model with approximately 67% sensitivity and roughly 72% specificity, a median of approximately 6.5 months before onset. A discovery cohort of approximately 97 patients, about 44 with Graves' ophthalmopathy and approximately 60 with stable Graves' hyperthyroidism, was used to find distinguishing TCR V-J signatures. Prospective prediction of ophthalmopathy was tested in an independent validation cohort consisting of 18 hyperthyroidism patients and 15 to 17 patients who later progressed to ophthalmopathy. The roughly 100 discovery patients were randomly divided into training and test sets at a 7:3 ratio. Thyroid tissue and blood T-cell repertoires from roughly six Graves' hyperthyroidism patients were also compared in the study. Once sampling was done, hyperthyroidism patients were given methimazole at a starting dose of 30 mg daily, whereas ophthalmopathy patients were given high-dose intravenous methylprednisolone. The libraries were constructed in a second round of multiplex PCR and then size-selected and purified. Paired-end sequencing of the libraries was performed with 100 bp reads on an Illumina HiSeq2000. SOAPnuke was used to process the raw data, with reads discarded if the reads contained adapters or uncalled bases, had a mean Phred below 15, or lacked an exact constant-primer or identifier match. COPE v1.2.5 was used to merge high-quality paired reads, and clonotypes were defined as unique nucleotide sequences. Clonotypes were aligned to IMGT TRBV, TRBD and TRBJ reference segments using MiTCR v1.1. Only V-J combinations with frequency above 0.0001, covering about 99% of repertoires, were analysed. A TCS score was defined as the ratio between F50 (clonal expansion) and ExV (chaos), using BLOSUM62-based TCRdist between CDR3 peptides within each V-J. Welch's t-statistics and random forest reduced fewer than 600 V-J features to 13, which were used in a naive Bayes classifier (R e1071). No statistical method was used to set the sample size in advance, and investigators knew the group allocation. According to the paper, TCR Vbeta CDR3 sequencing was carried out on some 130 peripheral blood samples, which came from 40 to 45 ophthalmopathy, approximately 72 hyperthyroidism and roughly 17 progressor patients.

The starting material was peripheral blood mononuclear cells (PBMCs), obtained at new diagnosis, from a patient treated with antithyroid drugs. Recombination linked TRBV11-2 to TRBJ1-3; no D gene can be assigned with confidence. The source of this sequence is a woman aged 35 to 60 with Graves disease. Donor details come from another sample of the same person, matched by shared clones. The nucleotide sequence reads TGTGCCAGCAGCCCCGATACGAGCTCTGGAAACACCATATATTTT. This codes for CASSPDTSSGNTIYF. With the portions outside the CDR3 filled from the reference TRBV11-2 and TRBJ1-3 genes, the complete variable region becomes EAGVAQSPRYKIIEKRQSVAFWCNPISGHATLYWYQQILGQGPKLLIQFQNNGVVDDSQLPKDRFSAERLKGVDSTLKIQPAKLEDSAVYLCASSPDTSSGNTIYFGEGSWLTVV.